This TCR beta chain was obtained from a study of blood T cell repertoires in COVID-19. Study-level information: Sites across the United States, Italy and Spain contributed samples from acute and convalescent COVID-19. PBMCs, B-cell-depleted T cells, or T cells provided the cDNA or gDNA that made up the material.

This clone was observed once. In the source study's methods: Reference gene primer amplification gave estimated nucleated cell counts. Measured with immunoSEQ multiplex PCR; TCRdb has only the in-frame clones, and not every one. That table is the source of V, J and clone size, and D and trimming were worked out from the DNA. The repertoire holds approximately 110,000 clones, with around nine tenths as singletons. CDR3 length: 16 residues. V was clipped by 3 bases and J by 4 bases; unmatched bases: 8. CDR1 and CDR2 (germline): KGHSH, LQKENI. This chain uses TRBV18 with TRBJ2-7, with 11 bases lining up with TRBD1. The sequenced sample was peripheral blood. The receptor comes from a man aged 35 to 55 with acute or convalescent COVID-19. The chain's CDR3 is CASSPGTGGFVYEQYF. The CDR3 region has the DNA TGTGCCAGCTCACCCGGGACAGGGGGATTCGTTTACGAGCAGTACTTC.